The 7 T cell receptor beta chains in this list originate from one sample, sequenced in a study of vaccination effects on CD4 cells after COVID-19. Assay used: immunoSEQ multiplex PCR; TCRdb lists only in-frame clones, some missing. The sample has just over 55,000 clones; just under 80% are singletons. When roughly eleven days of culture had elapsed, CD4+ T cells were isolated. Participants got two doses of BNT162b2 or mRNA-1273 vaccine. Their specific antigens are unknown. This material consisted of CD4+ T cells from PBMCs cultured without peptide, taken after COVID-19 vaccination. The receptors derive from a human donor who received a COVID-19 vaccine.

This clone showed up just a few times. This chain connects TRBV6-2 or TRBV6-3 to TRBJ1-5; a weak D match, TRBD1 (6 bases). Germline CDR1 reads MNHEY; CDR2 reads SVGEGT. Trimming took off 6 bases at V and 10 bases at J, with 25 bases between the two ends. The CDR3 extends over 16 amino acids. The CDR3 sequence is CASSSGWTEVGGPQHF. As DNA, the CDR3 is TGTGCCAGCAGCTCAGGATGGACAGAAGTGGGCGGACCCCAGCATTTT.

This clone was recorded once. V is TRBV20-1 and J is TRBJ1-3, with D tentatively TRBD1 (5 bases). Per the germline V gene, CDR1 is DFQATT and CDR2 is SNEGSKA (reference sequence). CDR3 length: 13 residues. V shed 3 bases and J shed 7 bases, with 13 bases lying between them. The CDR3 spells CSASTGDRNTIYF. Written as DNA, the CDR3 is TGCAGTGCTAGTACGGGGGACCGGAACACCATATATTTT.

This clone is large in the sample. The V and J genes are TRBV5-6 and TRBJ2-3, with D uncertain. The CDR3 has 12 amino acids. Germline assignment: CDR1 SGHDT and CDR2 YYEEEE. V was clipped by 0 bases and J by 14 bases, with 13 bases between them. This CDR3 is CASSLVRTAPYF. The CDR3 nucleotides are TGTGCCAGCAGCTTGGTTAGAACGGCTCCGTATTTT.

In the case of this clone: Other DNA sequences in this sample translate to the same CDR3. V and J are TRBV2 and TRBJ1-5, with D hard to call. The CDR3 spans 14 residues. V gave up 3 bases and J gave up 2 bases, with 8 bases separating them. The V gene's germline CDR1 is SNHLY and CDR2 FYNNEI. The CDR3, as DNA: TGTGCCAGCAGTGAGACCCAGGGCAATCAGCCCCAGCATTTT. The encoded protein is CASSETQGNQPQHF. Looking up the rest from reference TRBV2 and TRBJ1-5 gives the full variable domain: EPEVTQTPSHQVTQMGQEVILRCVPISNHLYFYWYRQILGQKVEFLVSFYNNEISEKSEIFDDQFSVERPDGSNFTLKIRSTKLEDSAMYFCASSETQGNQPQHFGDGTRLSIL.

This clone was seen only once. V usage is TRBV2 and J usage is TRBJ2-7; 9 bases agree with TRBD2. Germline V gene data show CDR1 as SNHLY and CDR2 as FYNNEI. CDR3 size: 12 residues. V shed 8 bases, J shed 6 bases, and the junction held 5 bases outside the gene matches. The CDR3 here is CASGLAGPEQYF. The CDR3 nucleotides are TGTGCCAGCGGGCTAGCGGGACCCGAGCAGTACTTC.

The CDR3: CASSPGPPIGYEQYF. The CDR3 DNA reads as TGTGCCAGCAGCCCCGGACCGCCGATCGGGTACGAGCAGTACTTC. V usage is TRBV7-9 and J usage is TRBJ2-7, with D unclear. The CDR3 covers 15 residues. Trimming took off 5 bases at V and 4 bases at J, with 18 bases between the two ends. Germline loops: CDR1 SEHNR, CDR2 FQNEAQ (reference sequence).

The V call is TRBV5-1, the J call TRBJ1-1; maybe TRBD1 (5 bases). Germline V gene lookup returns CDR1 SGHRS and CDR2 YFSETQ. V was pared by 0 bases and J by 4 bases, with 7 bases between. The CDR3 is 13 residues long. The CDR3 DNA reads as TGCGCCAGCAGCTTGGTCCAGGGCACTGAAGCTTTCTTT. Its protein product is CASSLVQGTEAFF.